This T cell receptor beta chain was observed in a study of T cells in Graves' hyperthyroidism and ophthalmopathy. Study-level points and caveats: Also found in blood were most expanded thyroid clonotypes above 0.001.

The germline V and J ends were trimmed by 0 bases and 0 bases, with 10 bases remaining between them. The CDR3 is 15 residues long. Germline loops: CDR1 SQVTM, CDR2 ANQGSEA. Template material for amplifying TCR beta CDR3 regions consisted of RNA transcripts. The HTBI primer set drove a first-round RT-PCR of the TCR CDR3. TCRdb analysed the multiplex PCR reads with MiXCR anew, one entry per CDR3 protein. The repertoire holds roughly 650,000 distinct CDR3 sequences, more than 15% seen once, with less than 3.5% in the top ten. A word on this clonotype: What it binds is unknown.

Sequencing was performed on blood. The chain links TRBV29-1 to TRBJ2-3; no firm D call. This TCR came from a woman in her 40s with Graves' ophthalmopathy. As DNA, the CDR3 is TGCAGCGTTGAAGAGGAGAGCCGTAGCACAGATACGCAGTATTTT. The encoded protein is CSVEEESRSTDTQYF.